This T cell receptor (beta chain) was documented in a study of CD8+ T cells in alopecia areata. Background on the study: The graft donors were 6-12-month-old C3H/HeJ mice with spontaneous alopecia, and their skin went to 7-10-week-old female C3H/HeJ mice.

Findings of the study overall: Researchers reported that TCR sharing among patients proved less clear than in mice, possibly HLA-linked. Scalp specimens additionally yield sequences from normal skin's resident alphabeta T cells.

About this clone itself: The antigen remains undetermined. The germline and genes are mouse ones. The CDR3 end falls 4 residues outside the read, so it is completed with the germline J gene.

Following extraction, RNA underwent reverse transcription to cDNA, which served as the sequencing template. Sequencing was performed with immunoSEQ multiplex PCR; in TCRdb, only in-frame clones are kept and a portion is missing. The sample gives roughly 110,000 clones, none seen only once, and the top ten clones hold 20%. V lost 1 base and J lost 2, with 13 bases in between. Germline CDR1 is NSHNY and CDR2 is SYGAGN. The CDR3 is made up of 16 amino acids. The sequence was obtained from a C3H/HeJ mouse with alopecia areata. The strain's MHC haplotype is H2-k. The chain carries TRBV13-1 and TRBJ2-1; weak D call: TRBD2 (6 bases). Sequencing was done on a sample of lesional skin. CDR3 sequence reads: CASSDTPRGDYAEQFF. The covered CDR3 bases are TGTGCCAGCAGTGATACCCCCCGGGGGGACTATGCT.